The T cell receptor (beta chain) under discussion was sequenced for a study of memory CD4+ T cells and cytomegalovirus serostatus (dated by TCRdb to about 2019). The study in broad terms: A total of around 35 healthy Belgian adults, of whom 9 were CMV seropositive and 24 were CMV seronegative, were included in the cohort. CD4+ memory TCRbeta repertoires of a Belgian cohort with known cytomegalovirus serostatus were sequenced in order to replicate a published TCR-based CMV serostatus classifier.

The CDR3 covers 16 residues, taking in both the cysteine and the phenylalanine. CDR3 DNA only is kept here, 48 bases in frame from base 1. Sequences SGHAT (CDR1) and FQNNGV (CDR2) are obtained from the germline V gene. V was cut back by 5 bases and J by 5 bases, leaving a gap of 21 bases between them. Study-wide conclusions, independent of this receptor: Only CD4+CD45RO+ memory cells were sequenced, in contrast to the original study, which included naive and memory CD4+ and CD8+ populations. The results were read as suggesting that the CMV-associated TCR signature is, for the most part, present in the CD4+ memory repertoire. The original-framework classifier achieved a median bootstrapped AUC of about 0.94 with a 95% CI of 0.76-1.00 on the Belgian cohort. Of under 200 previously reported CMV-associated TCRbeta sequences, approximately 70 appeared in the CD4+ memory repertoires, each in one to five individuals. CMV serostatus prediction reached a median bootstrapped AUC of about 0.96 with the original framework and over 0.8 with a US-trained random forest.

Genomic DNA was extracted from sorted cells with the Quick-DNA Microprep Kit. Amplification of TCRbeta DNA was done with the immunoSEQ hsTCRbeta kit, following the protocol from the manufacturer. An Illumina MiSeq instrument was used to sequence the TCRbeta libraries. The paper's processing steps were these. Following removal of out-of-frame sequences, about 2,200,000 distinct TCRbeta sequences were retained, with an average of roughly 71,000 per individual. Each individual was scored by the count of 150 to 200 previously reported CMV-associated TCRbeta sequences and the total productive distinct TCRbeta count. A beta-binomial model was reimplemented in Python, and scikit-learn random forests with default parameters were trained on US cohort data. Classifier performance on the Belgian cohort was reported as the median AUC with percentile confidence intervals calculated over 10,000 bootstrap iterations. TCRdb limited this immuneACCESS table to in-frame rearrangements with V and J called. A share of clones is missing; checked studies link under half to unresolved V genes, and the rest is unexplained. V and J calls and clone size are those listed in that table; D and trimming were worked out from the DNA. Here the sample has over 65,000 clones; about 70% occur a single time. The top ten hold roughly 4.7% of the sample.

Single viable CD3+CD4+CD8-CD45RO+ cells were sorted as memory CD4+ T cells on a FACSAria II. CMV serostatus was determined using a Roche Elecsys assay that detects serum IgG against CMV pp150, pp28, p38 and p52. After thawing, total CD4+ T cells were enriched by positive selection with CD4 magnetic microbeads. Samples originated from another study that specifically interrogated the CD4+ T cell memory repertoire. Following standard operating procedures, peripheral blood mononuclear cells were isolated and cryopreserved, while serum was kept at -80 degrees C. The staining used CD3-PerCP (BW264/56), CD4-APC (RPA-T4), CD45RO-PE (UCHT1) and CD8-Pacific Orange (3B5) antibodies, and Sytox blue was used to exclude non-viable cells. As to this clone: Its antigen has not been determined. Qualities for individual bases were not recorded, and no much larger clone is one base off.

Recombination linked TRBV11-2 to TRBJ1-2; the D gene is perhaps TRBD1, on 5 matching bases. The clonotype originates from an adult in good health and CMV-seropositive. The sample comprised memory CD4+ T cells from blood. The sequenced DNA is TGTGCCAGCAGCCCTCTGCGGGGGATAGGGAGGTATGGCTACACCTTC. Protein translation: CASSPLRGIGRYGYTF.